Listed below are T cell receptor beta chains from one sample, sequenced in a study of blood T cell repertoires in COVID-19. Repertoires were generated with immunoSEQ multiplex PCR, while TCRdb's copy carries only in-frame clones and drops some. The data contain tens of thousands of clones, about 80% of them seen just once; the ten biggest clones take up about 10%. The sequenced material came from peripheral blood. The receptor set was obtained from a man in his sixties with acute or convalescent COVID-19. CDR3s include the opening cysteine and the closing phenylalanine or tryptophan. The D gene is left open where the match is weak. Part of the rows lack a size; the others show once, few, many or a class for expanded clones.

TRBJ2-2 TRBV7-3 TRBD1 NA TGTGCCAGCAGCTCCCGGACAGGGGGCAGCGCCGGGGAGCTGTTTTTT CASSSRTGGSAGELFF
TRBJ2-2 TRBV7-2 TRBD1 few TGTGCCAGCACCCCTCGACAGGGGACCATCACCGGGGAGCTGTTTTTT CASTPRQGTITGELFF
TRBJ2-7 TRBV10-3 NA NA TGTGCCATCAGTGAGCTTTCAGGACAGAGATACGAGCAGTACTTC CAISELSGQRYEQYF
TRBJ2-1 TRBV6-5 NA NA TGTGCCAGCAGTTACGGGGGGGCCTACTACAATGAGCAGTTCTTC CASSYGGAYYNEQFF
TRBJ2-1 TRBV2 TRBD1 NA TGTGCCAGCAGTGCCTGGGACAGCTCCTACAATGAGCAGTTCTTC CASSAWDSSYNEQFF
TRBJ2-7 TRBV29-1 TRBD1 NA TGCAGCGTTTACGGACAGGGGGCTTGGGAGCAGTACTTC CSVYGQGAWEQYF
TRBJ1-2 TRBV5-1 TRBD1 many TGCGCCAGCAGCCCAGGACAGGGGGCCTATGGCTACACCTTC CASSPGQGAYGYTF
TRBJ1-5 TRBV5-8 TRBD1 NA TGTGCCAGCAGTTCCGGGACAGGGGGCAATCAGCCCCAGCATTTT CASSSGTGGNQPQHF
TRBJ1-1 TRBV6-5 NA NA TGTGCCAGCAGCTGGGACTCTACGAACACTGAAGCTTTCTTT CASSWDSTNTEAFF
TRBJ1-1 TRBV7-2 TRBD1 NA TGTGCCAGCAGCTCCCAGAGGGACAGGGAAGCTTTCTTT CASSSQRDREAFF
TRBJ1-5 TRBV27 NA NA TGTGCCAGCAGTTGGGGGCCCAATCAGCCCCAGCATTTT CASSWGPNQPQHF
TRBJ2-1 TRBV27 NA NA TGTGCCAGCAGTAAGGACTGGAGCTCCTACAATGAGCAGTTCTTC CASSKDWSSYNEQFF
TRBJ1-2 TRBV7-9 TRBD1 NA TGTGCCAGCAGCCCCCGACAGGGTTGGTCTGGCTACACCTTC CASSPRQGWSGYTF
TRBJ2-5 TRBV2 NA few TGTGCCAGCAGTGAACCCTTCCAAGAGACCCAGTACTTC CASSEPFQETQYF
TRBJ1-5 TRBV16 NA NA TGTGCCAGCAGCCAAGTTGGCGGTCAGCCCCAGCATTTT CASSQVGGQPQHF
TRBJ1-1 TRBV5-1 NA few TGCGCCAGCAGCTTGTACACGGGTACCACTGAAGCTTTCTTT CASSLYTGTTEAFF
TRBJ2-2 TRBV30 NA few TGTGCCTTAGCTAGGTCGGGGGAGCTGTTTTTT CALARSGELFF
TRBJ2-7 TRBV6-5 NA NA TGTGCCAGCAGCAGGGGCTCCTACGAGCAGTACTTC CASSRGSYEQYF
TRBJ1-6 TRBV30 NA NA TGTGCCTGGAGTGCCCCGTATTCACCCCTCCACTTT CAWSAPYSPLHF
TRBJ2-1 TRBV19 TRBD2 few TGTGCCAGTAGTACTAGCGGGTACCACAATGAGCAGTTCTTC CASSTSGYHNEQFF
TRBJ1-1 TRBV5-1 NA NA TGCGCCAGCAGCCCAGGTATCTTGGCGGGAATCGAAAGGAACACTGAAGCTTTCTTT CASSPGILAGIERNTEAFF
TRBJ1-5 TRBV7-8 NA NA TGTGCCAGCAGCATTACAGGGAGACAGCCCCAGCATTTT CASSITGRQPQHF
TRBJ2-3 TRBV11-2 NA NA TGTGCCAGCAGCTTAGGCATCCAGTCTAGCACAGATACGCAGTATTTT CASSLGIQSSTDTQYF
TRBJ2-2 TRBV5-1 TRBD1 NA TGCGCCAGCAGCTTGGGGACAGGGTACACCGGGGAGCTGTTTTTT CASSLGTGYTGELFF
TRBJ1-2 TRBV29-1 TRBD1 NA TGCAGCGTTGCCGGGACAGCGGGAGGAGGCTACACCTTC CSVAGTAGGGYTF
TRBJ1-4 TRBV18 TRBD1 NA TGTGCCAGCTCACGGGGACAGGCAACTAATGAAAAACTGTTTTTT CASSRGQATNEKLFF
TRBJ1-2 TRBV25-1 NA NA TGTGCCAGCAGTTTGGTAGGGGGCTATGGCTACACCTTC CASSLVGGYGYTF
TRBJ2-7 TRBV5-5 NA NA TGTGCCAGCAGCTTGGAGGGGAGCACAGGGATTTTGGGCGAGCAGTACTTC CASSLEGSTGILGEQYF
TRBJ2-5 TRBV11-1 NA NA TGTGCCAGCAGCTCGGGACTCACCCAAGAGACCCAGTACTTC CASSSGLTQETQYF